This paragraph reports one T cell receptor beta chain. Its antigen is unknown. Per-base qualities were not stored, and no clone one base away is much larger. This entry is derived from a study of response to subunit inactivated influenza vaccine (dated by TCRdb to between 2017 and 2018). Study-wide context: To follow how T cells responded to a trivalent subunit inactivated influenza vaccine, the researchers relied on deep quantitative profiling of the T cell receptor repertoire.

What the authors observed across the whole study: The authors suggested that each seasonal influenza vaccination may recruit only a limited number of new T cells.

The CDR3 has 17 amino acids, counting the end cysteine and phenylalanine. The CDR3 DNA has 51 bases and is translated from base 1. Ends trimmed: V by 4 bases, J by 6 bases; bases unmatched to a gene: 18. The germline V gene encodes CDR1 GTSNPN and CDR2 SVGIG (reference sequence). Library preparation used RT-PCR. Instrument on record: Illumina HiSeq 2500. The public reads were reanalyzed by TCRdb: fastp trimming at Q25, MiXCR alignment, in-frame beta chains only. Rows are combined by CDR3 protein, so each entry shows the most common genes and DNA. Within this sample are roughly 170,000 distinct CDR3 sequences, with 9.2% of them counted one time only. The ten largest account for approximately 10% of the sample.

The chain employs TRBV30 and TRBJ2-7, and TRBD1 matches 10 of the central bases. Source: non-naive T cells sorted from PBMCs, taken on the day of vaccination. This specimen's cell subset or site label, per the study, means: memory T cell fraction. The clonotype comes from a man aged 45-65 years who received an inactivated influenza vaccine. Donor details come from another sample of the same person, matched by shared clones. The sequenced DNA: TGTGCCTGGAATGTAGGGGACAGGGGTCGCGTCGGGCTCGAGCAGTACTTC. Translation gives CAWNVGDRGRVGLEQYF.